A single sample is the source of the 21 T cell receptor beta chains below, sequenced in a study of cytomegalovirus exposure and HLA in healthy donors. Primers for the PCR totalled 60 Vbeta and 13 Jbeta. This table comes from immunoSEQ multiplex PCR, and its TCRdb copy is limited to in-frame clones, with some not included. Its listing shows 95,000 to 150,000 clones. The sample consisted of PBMCs. The receptors derive from a man under 40 in good health and CMV-seronegative.

The chain employs TRBV18 and TRBJ1-2; 7 bases are shared with TRBD1. Germline assignment: CDR1 KGHSH and CDR2 LQKENI. This CDR3 comprises 15 residues. After removal of 3 bases from V and 5 bases from J, the junction contained 9 bases not matched to a gene. The DNA for the CDR3 is TGTGCCAGCTCACCGACCGGGACAGCACAATATGGCTACACCTTC. As protein: CASSPTGTAQYGYTF.

Remarks on this clone: Other DNA sequences from this sample encode an identical CDR3 as well. DNA for the CDR3: TGCAGCGTTGGTTCCGTCTACGAGCAGTACTTC. Encoded protein: CSVGSVYEQYF. The chain joins TRBV29-1 to TRBJ2-7; D remains ambiguous. V dropped 4 bases and J dropped 3 bases, with 7 bases sitting between them. The CDR3 spans 11 residues. The germline CDR1 and CDR2 sequences are SQVTM and ANQGSEA.

The chain links TRBV7-9 to TRBJ2-3; D unclear. V was clipped by 2 bases and J by 8 bases, with 20 bases between them. The CDR3 length is 16 residues. CDR1 is SEHNR and CDR2 is FQNEAQ in the germline V gene (reference sequence). CDR3 nucleotides: TGTGCCAGCAGCTTAAGCTGGAGTGGAACGTCTGGTACGCAGTATTTT. This sequence encodes CASSLSWSGTSGTQYF.

V and J are TRBV7-6 and TRBJ2-7; the D is unclear. The CDR3 sequence is 12 residues long. Germline CDR1 and CDR2: SGHVS and FNYEAQ. The ends were cut back, 2 bases at V and 7 bases at J, with 9 bases in the middle. CDR3 loop: CASSLNSREQYF. Here the CDR3 DNA reads TGTGCCAGCAGCTTAAATTCGAGGGAGCAGTACTTC.

J is TRBJ1-1 and V is TRBV10-3; a possible D gene is TRBD1 (5 bases). Germline values: CDR1 ENHRY, CDR2 SYGVKD. Deletions cut 3 bases from V and 2 bases from J, with 13 bases between. CDR3 size: 15 residues. CDR3 nucleotide sequence: TGTGCCATCAGTGAACCCCAGGGAACTAACACTGAAGCTTTCTTT. Translated, it gives CAISEPQGTNTEAFF.

The chain recombines TRBV5-6 with TRBJ2-1, with a tentative D call TRBD2 (5 bases). Deletions cut 2 bases from V and 2 bases from J, with 14 bases between. The CDR3 totals 16 residues. Germline V gene sequence: CDR1 SGHDT, CDR2 YYEEEE. As DNA, the CDR3 is TGTGCCAGCAGCTTTATTCTCGGGGAGACCTACAATGAGCAGTTCTTC. This sequence encodes CASSFILGETYNEQFF.

This sequence joins TRBV20-1 and TRBJ1-1; tentative D call: TRBD1 (6 bases). V lost 4 bases to trimming and J lost 7 bases, with 7 bases between them. The CDR3 has 10 amino acids. The germline V gene encodes CDR1 DFQATT and CDR2 SNEGSKA (reference sequence). The CDR3 spells CSATDSEAFF. The CDR3 DNA follows: TGCAGTGCTACGGACAGTGAAGCTTTCTTT.

The V and J genes are TRBV5-1 and TRBJ2-5; perhaps TRBD1 as D (6 bases). The CDR3 has 13 amino acids. The V gene's germline CDR1 is SGHRS and CDR2 YFSETQ. Trimming took off 0 bases at V and 3 bases at J, with 6 bases between the two ends. The CDR3 DNA reads as TGCGCCAGCAGCTTGGAGGGGGAAGAGACCCAGTACTTC. As protein: CASSLEGEETQYF.

In nucleotides, the CDR3 is TGTGCCAGCAGGAGACTAGCGGGCCGCACAGATACGCAGTATTTT. Translating it yields CASRRLAGRTDTQYF. The chain uses TRBV27 and TRBJ2-3; 10 bases fit TRBD2. This CDR3 region has 15 residues. V lost 6 bases to trimming and J lost 1 base; unmatched junction nucleotides: 4. Germline assignment: CDR1 MNHEY and CDR2 SMNVEV (reference sequence).

This chain uses TRBV25-1 with TRBJ2-3; 10 bases map to TRBD1. The V and J ends lost 7 bases and 6 bases, in that order; junction bases with no gene match: 19. The CDR3 totals 18 residues. Germline V CDR1 and CDR2: MGHDK, SYGVNS. DNA for the CDR3: TGTGCCAGCACCGGGAAGGAACCGGGACAGGGGAAAGCCGATACGCAGTATTTT. Its protein is CASTGKEPGQGKADTQYF.

The V call is TRBV6-5, the J call TRBJ1-5; TRBD1 agrees at 10 bases. After removal of 6 bases from V and 5 bases from J, the junction contained 10 bases not matched to a gene. Looked up from germline, CDR1 is MNHEY and CDR2 is SVGAGI. The CDR3 has 16 amino acids. The CDR3 DNA is TGTGCCAGCAGCTACACCTCCGGGACAGGGGATCAGCCCCAGCATTTT. Translated, it gives CASSYTSGTGDQPQHF.

The rearrangement links TRBV19 to TRBJ2-3; TRBD2 matches 7 bases. The CDR3 runs to 13 residues. The germline CDR1 and CDR2 sequences are LNHDA and SQIVND (reference sequence). The ends lost 5 bases at V and 5 bases at J; junction bases unmatched: 4. DNA of the CDR3: TGTGCCAGTAGTCTAACGGGGGGAGATACGCAGTATTTT. Protein sequence: CASSLTGGDTQYF. The full variable domain, in which reference TRBV19 and TRBJ2-3 provide the parts outside the CDR3, is DGGITQSPKYLFRKEGQNVTLSCEQNLNHDAMYWYRQDPGQGLRLIYYSQIVNDFQKGDIAEGYSVSREKKESFPLTVTSAQKNPTAFYLCASSLTGGDTQYFGPGTRLTVL.

The rearrangement links TRBV6-1 to TRBJ2-5, with D possibly being TRBD2 (6 bases). Trimming pared 4 bases from V and 5 bases from J, leaving 17 bases between. The germline V gene has CDR1 MNHNS and CDR2 SASEGT. The CDR3 is made up of 15 amino acids. CDR3 sequence reads: CASSVEDGSGETQYF. The DNA for the CDR3 is TGTGCCAGCAGTGTTGAGGACGGGAGCGGGGAGACCCAGTACTTC.

This chain connects TRBV7-2 to TRBJ2-5, with D hard to call. The CDR3 spans 12 residues. Trimming pared 3 bases from V and 9 bases from J, leaving 11 bases between. The germline V gene encodes CDR1 SGHTA and CDR2 FQGNSA. The CDR3: CASSFSDTPQYF. CDR3 bases: TGTGCCAGCAGCTTTTCTGACACTCCCCAGTACTTC.

The V call is TRBV5-6, the J call TRBJ2-1, with TRBD2 matching 10 bases. The germline V gene has CDR1 SGHDT and CDR2 YYEEEE. The CDR3 consists of 19 residues. V lost 5 bases to trimming and J lost 0 bases; unmatched junction nucleotides: 14. CDR3 nucleotide sequence: TGTGCCAGCAGTTGGAAAATTCCGGGACTAGCGAGCTCCTACAATGAGCAGTTCTTC. Translated, it gives CASSWKIPGLASSYNEQFF. The variable domain in full, completed from reference TRBV5-6 and TRBJ2-1, reads DAGVTQSPTHLIKTRGQQVTLRCSPKSGHDTVSWYQQALGQGPQFIFQYYEEEERQRGNFPDRFSGHQFPNYSSELNVNALLLGDSALYLCASSWKIPGLASSYNEQFFGPGTRLTVL.

The V and J genes are TRBV19 and TRBJ1-2; D remains unclear. Germline values: CDR1 LNHDA, CDR2 SQIVND (reference sequence). The CDR3 sequence is 15 residues long. The V and J ends lost 4 bases and 4 bases respectively, with 16 bases between them. The CDR3 DNA reads as TGTGCCAGTAGTACCCGAAACCTAGAAAGCTATGGCTACACCTTC. Translating gives CASSTRNLESYGYTF.

The chain couples TRBV7-9 to TRBJ2-7; TRBD2 matches 11 bases. The CDR3 is 15 residues long. CDR1 is SEHNR and CDR2 is FQNEAQ in the germline V gene (reference sequence). The ends lost 3 bases at V and 3 bases at J; junction bases unmatched: 4. Here the CDR3 reads CASSFPTSGIYEQYF. CDR3 nucleotides: TGTGCCAGCAGCTTCCCGACTAGCGGGATCTACGAGCAGTACTTC. The full variable domain, in which reference TRBV7-9 and TRBJ2-7 provide the parts outside the CDR3, is DTGVSQNPRHKITKRGQNVTFRCDPISEHNRLYWYRQTLGQGPEFLTYFQNEAQLEKSRLLSDRFSAERPKGSFSTLEIQRTEQGDSAMYLCASSFPTSGIYEQYFGPGTRLTVT.

DNA for the CDR3: TGTGCCACCTCAGCGGGAGCAGGGGAGACCCAGTACTTC. It specifies CATSAGAGETQYF. The genes are TRBV6-5 and TRBJ2-5; 8 nucleotides agree with TRBD2. V lost 10 bases, J lost 5 bases, and 9 bases stayed unmatched. Germline V lookup: CDR1 MNHEY, CDR2 SVGAGI. This CDR3 has 13 amino acids.

V is TRBV5-4 and J is TRBJ2-7, with a weak D call TRBD2 (5 bases). The CDR3 has 12 residues. CDR1 and CDR2 (germline): SGHNT, YYREEE (reference sequence). V lost 0 bases and J lost 8, with 9 bases in between. CDR3 bases: TGTGCCAGCAGCTTGGTGGCGGGCAAGCAGTACTTC. Its protein is CASSLVAGKQYF.

The chain couples TRBV5-4 to TRBJ2-3, with TRBD2 as a possible D gene (5 bases). Looked up from germline, CDR1 is SGHNT and CDR2 is YYREEE (reference sequence). CDR3 length: 12 residues. V was shortened by 4 bases and J by 6 bases, with 9 bases between the two germline ends. CDR3 loop: CASSRLADTQYF. CDR3 coding DNA: TGTGCCAGCAGCCGTTTAGCGGATACGCAGTATTTT.

V usage is TRBV2 and J usage is TRBJ1-5; D unresolved. The V end lost 6 bases, the J end lost 5 bases, and 17 bases lay between the germline ends. Germline-derived CDR1 and CDR2 are SNHLY and FYNNEI. CDR3 size: 15 residues. The CDR3 bases are TGTGCCAGCAGGGTTACCGAAGGAGGGTATCAGCCCCAGCATTTT. Translated, it gives CASRVTEGGYQPQHF. Based on the CDR3 plus reference TRBV2 and TRBJ1-5, the full variable domain is EPEVTQTPSHQVTQMGQEVILRCVPISNHLYFYWYRQILGQKVEFLVSFYNNEISEKSEIFDDQFSVERPDGSNFTLKIRSTKLEDSAMYFCASRVTEGGYQPQHFGDGTRLSIL.